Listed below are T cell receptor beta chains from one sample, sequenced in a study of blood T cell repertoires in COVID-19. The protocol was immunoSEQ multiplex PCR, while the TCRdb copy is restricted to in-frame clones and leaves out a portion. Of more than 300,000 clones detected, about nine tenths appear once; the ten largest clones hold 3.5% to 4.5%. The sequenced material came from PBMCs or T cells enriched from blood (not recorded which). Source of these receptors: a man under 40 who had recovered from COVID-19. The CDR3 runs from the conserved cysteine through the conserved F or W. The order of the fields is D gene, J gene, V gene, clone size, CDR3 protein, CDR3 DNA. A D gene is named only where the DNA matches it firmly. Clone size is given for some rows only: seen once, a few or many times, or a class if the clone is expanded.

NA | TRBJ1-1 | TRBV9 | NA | CASSPPPRETEAFF | TGTGCCAGCAGCCCGCCCCCCAGGGAAACTGAAGCTTTCTTT
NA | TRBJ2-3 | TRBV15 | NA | CATSVGGRDTQYF | TGTGCCACCAGCGTGGGGGGTAGGGATACGCAGTATTTT
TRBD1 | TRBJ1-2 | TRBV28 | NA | CASSLPGTGGDPLYGYTF | TGTGCCAGCAGTCTCCCCGGGACAGGGGGCGATCCCCTCTATGGCTACACCTTC
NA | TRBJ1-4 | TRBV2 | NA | CASSSGRGDEKLFF | TGTGCCAGCAGTTCGGGGAGGGGGGATGAAAAACTGTTTTTT
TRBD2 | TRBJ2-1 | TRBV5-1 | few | CASQGLAGRNEQFF | TGCGCCAGCCAGGGACTAGCGGGAAGGAATGAGCAGTTCTTC
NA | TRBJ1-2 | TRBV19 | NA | CARRHPLNYGYTF | TGTGCCAGACGACACCCTTTGAACTATGGCTACACCTTC
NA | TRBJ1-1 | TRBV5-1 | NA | CASSLNQNTEAFF | TGCGCCAGCAGCTTGAATCAGAACACTGAAGCTTTCTTT
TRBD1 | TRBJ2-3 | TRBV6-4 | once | CASRLRTGGTDTQYF | TGTGCCAGCAGACTTAGGACAGGGGGCACAGATACGCAGTATTTT
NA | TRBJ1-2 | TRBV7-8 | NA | CASSLGQGGSYTF | TGTGCCAGCAGCTTAGGGCAGGGAGGAAGCTACACCTTC
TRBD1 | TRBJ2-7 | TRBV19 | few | CASSRDRMEQYF | TGTGCCAGTAGCCGGGACAGAATGGAGCAGTACTTC
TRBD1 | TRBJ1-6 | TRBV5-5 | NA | CASSLGGTGVAHSPLHF | TGTGCCAGCAGCTTGGGGGGGACAGGGGTCGCCCATTCACCCCTCCACTTT
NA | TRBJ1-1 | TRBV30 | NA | CAWSVVRNTEAFF | TGTGCCTGGAGTGTGGTCAGGAACACTGAAGCTTTCTTT
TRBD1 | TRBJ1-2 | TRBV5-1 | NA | CASSAQTGNDGYTF | TGCGCCAGCAGCGCCCAGACAGGGAACGACGGCTACACCTTC
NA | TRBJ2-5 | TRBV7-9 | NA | CASSLALRETQYF | TGTGCCAGCAGCTTAGCCCTGAGGGAGACCCAGTACTTC
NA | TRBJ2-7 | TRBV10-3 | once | CAISGPVGFEQYF | TGTGCCATCAGTGGACCCGTCGGGTTCGAGCAGTACTTC
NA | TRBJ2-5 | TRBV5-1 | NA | CASSWRRDRVDHATQYF | TGCGCCAGCAGCTGGAGGCGCGACCGTGTCGACCATGCGACCCAGTACTTC
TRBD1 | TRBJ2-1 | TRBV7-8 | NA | CASSLEIGTGGYNEQFF | TGTGCCAGCAGCTTAGAGATCGGGACAGGAGGGTACAATGAGCAGTTCTTC
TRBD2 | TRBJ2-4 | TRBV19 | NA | CASSVPGLASGKNIQYF | TGTGCCAGTAGTGTCCCGGGACTAGCCTCGGGCAAAAACATTCAGTACTTC
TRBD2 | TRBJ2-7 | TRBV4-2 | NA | CASSQEGAGGGYEQYF | TGTGCCAGCAGCCAAGAGGGAGCGGGAGGCGGCTACGAGCAGTACTTC
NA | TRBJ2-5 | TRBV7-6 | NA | CASSFRGTETQYF | TGTGCCAGCAGCTTCCGGGGAACGGAGACCCAGTACTTC
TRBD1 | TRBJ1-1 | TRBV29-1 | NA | CSVFRTGTEAFF | TGCAGCGTTTTTAGGACAGGGACTGAAGCTTTCTTT
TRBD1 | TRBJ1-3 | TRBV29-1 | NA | CSGQQGAAGNTIYF | TGCAGCGGACAACAGGGGGCGGCGGGAAACACCATATATTTT
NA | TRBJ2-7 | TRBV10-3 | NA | CAIRGESYEQYF | TGTGCCATCAGGGGAGAATCCTACGAGCAGTACTTC
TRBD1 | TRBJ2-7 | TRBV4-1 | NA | CASRSTGTGFHEQYF | TGCGCCAGCAGAAGCACCGGGACAGGGTTCCACGAGCAGTACTTC
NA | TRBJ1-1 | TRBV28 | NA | CASSPSAGVGTEAFF | TGTGCCAGCAGCCCTAGCGCCGGGGTGGGTACTGAAGCTTTCTTT
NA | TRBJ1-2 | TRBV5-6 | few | CASSLRGAWGDGYTF | TGTGCCAGCAGTCTACGGGGTGCGTGGGGAGATGGCTACACCTTC
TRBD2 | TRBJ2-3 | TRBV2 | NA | CASSEGQLAALRDTQYF | TGTGCCAGCAGTGAAGGACAACTAGCGGCCCTCCGGGATACGCAGTATTTT
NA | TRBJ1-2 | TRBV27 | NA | CASSSPSNYGYTF | TGTGCCAGCAGTTCTCCCTCGAACTATGGCTACACCTTC
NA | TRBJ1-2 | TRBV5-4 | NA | CASSRGGANYGYTF | TGTGCCAGCAGCCGAGGGGGGGCAAACTATGGCTACACCTTC
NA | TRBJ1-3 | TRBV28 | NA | CASRTELSKGNTIYF | TGTGCCAGCAGAACCGAGCTAAGCAAGGGAAACACCATATATTTT
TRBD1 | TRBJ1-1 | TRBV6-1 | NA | CASSERGAGGTEAFF | TGTGCCAGCAGTGAACGAGGGGCAGGGGGTACTGAAGCTTTCTTT
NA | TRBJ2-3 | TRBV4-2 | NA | CASSQDIGGGPRADTQYF | TGTGCCAGCAGCCAAGATATCGGGGGAGGCCCTCGAGCAGATACGCAGTATTTT
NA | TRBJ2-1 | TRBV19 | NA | CASSIFGSYNEQFF | TGTGCCAGTAGTATTTTCGGTTCCTACAATGAGCAGTTCTTC
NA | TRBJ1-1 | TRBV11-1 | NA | CASHRGMNTEAFF | TGTGCCAGCCACCGGGGGATGAACACTGAAGCTTTCTTT
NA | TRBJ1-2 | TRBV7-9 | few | CASSSSGGYTF | TGTGCCAGCAGCAGTTCGGGGGGCTACACCTTC
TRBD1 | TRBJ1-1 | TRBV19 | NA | CASIRRGTGSSNTEAFF | TGTGCCAGTATCCGGAGGGGGACAGGCTCCTCCAACACTGAAGCTTTCTTT
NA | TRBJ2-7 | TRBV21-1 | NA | CASSHTGEHYEQYF | TGTGCCAGCAGCCATACAGGGGAGCACTACGAGCAGTACTTC
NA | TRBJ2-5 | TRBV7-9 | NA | CASSLGDSTGETQYF | TGTGCCAGCAGCTTGGGAGACTCCACTGGGGAGACCCAGTACTTC
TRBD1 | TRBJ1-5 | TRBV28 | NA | CASTLRTGVQPQHF | TGTGCCAGCACCTTGAGGACAGGGGTTCAGCCCCAGCATTTT
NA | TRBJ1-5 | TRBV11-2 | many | CASSLARGGNQPQHF | TGTGCCAGCAGCTTAGCACGGGGGGGCAATCAGCCCCAGCATTTT
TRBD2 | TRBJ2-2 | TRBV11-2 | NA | CASSIRGLAGADTGELFF | TGTGCCAGCAGCATAAGGGGACTAGCGGGGGCTGACACCGGGGAGCTGTTTTTT
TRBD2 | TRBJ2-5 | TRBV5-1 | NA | CASSSLAVRETQYF | TGCGCCAGCAGCTCACTAGCGGTACGGGAGACCCAGTACTTC
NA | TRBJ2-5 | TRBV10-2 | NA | CASSAQGPETQYF | TGCGCCAGCAGTGCCCAGGGGCCAGAGACCCAGTACTTC
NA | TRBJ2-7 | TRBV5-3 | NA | CARSLAVGAPYEQYF | TGTGCCAGAAGCTTGGCCGTGGGGGCCCCCTACGAGCAGTATTTC
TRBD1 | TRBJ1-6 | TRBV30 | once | CAWSVQGPSVGSPLHF | TGTGCCTGGAGTGTACAGGGGCCCAGTGTTGGGTCACCCCTCCACTTT
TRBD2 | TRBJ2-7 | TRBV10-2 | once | CASSEPPIAGAGEQYF | TGCGCCAGCAGTGAGCCTCCGATAGCGGGAGCGGGAGAGCAGTACTTC
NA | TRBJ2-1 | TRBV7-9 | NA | CASSLTGRAYNEQFF | TGTGCCAGCAGCTTAACGGGGAGAGCCTACAATGAGCAGTTCTTC
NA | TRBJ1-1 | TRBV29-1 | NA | CSVVSGVTPEAFF | TGCAGCGTTGTTTCGGGGGTCACACCTGAAGCTTTCTTT
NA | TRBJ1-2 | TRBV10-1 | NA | CASSPGLKYGYTF | TGCGCCAGCAGTCCGGGACTGAAATATGGCTACACCTTC
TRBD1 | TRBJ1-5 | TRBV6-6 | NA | CASSRLRTGEGNQPQHF | TGTGCCAGCAGCCGACTTCGGACAGGGGAGGGCAATCAGCCCCAGCATTTT
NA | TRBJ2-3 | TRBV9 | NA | CASSVSEGRFSTDTQYF | TGTGCCAGCAGCGTATCCGAGGGGAGGTTTAGCACAGATACGCAGTATTTT
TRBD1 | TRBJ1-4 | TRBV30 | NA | CAWSETGSGEKLFF | TGTGCCTGGAGTGAGACAGGGTCGGGTGAAAAACTGTTTTTT